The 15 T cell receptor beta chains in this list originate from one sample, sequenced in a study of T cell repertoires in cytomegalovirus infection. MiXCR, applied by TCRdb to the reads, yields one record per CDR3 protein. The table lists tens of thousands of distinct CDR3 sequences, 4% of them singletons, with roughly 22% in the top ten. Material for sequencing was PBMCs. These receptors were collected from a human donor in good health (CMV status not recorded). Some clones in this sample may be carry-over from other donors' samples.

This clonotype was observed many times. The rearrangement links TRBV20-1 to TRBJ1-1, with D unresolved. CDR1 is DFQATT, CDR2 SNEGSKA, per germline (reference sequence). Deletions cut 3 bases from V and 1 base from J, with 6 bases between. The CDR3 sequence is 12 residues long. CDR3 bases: TGCAGTGCTAGCGAGGGGAACACTGAAGCTTTCTTT. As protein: CSASEGNTEAFF.

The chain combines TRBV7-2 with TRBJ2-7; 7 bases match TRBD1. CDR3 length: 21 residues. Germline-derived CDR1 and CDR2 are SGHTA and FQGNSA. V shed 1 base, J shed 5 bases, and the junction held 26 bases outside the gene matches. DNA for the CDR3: TGTGCCAGCAGCTTAGGGGCTGGACAGGTAGGCTCGTCGGGCCCTTACGACGAGCAGTACTTC. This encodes CASSLGAGQVGSSGPYDEQYF. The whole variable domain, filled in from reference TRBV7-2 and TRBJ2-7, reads GAGVSQSPSNKVTEKGKDVELRCDPISGHTALYWYRQSLGQGLEFLIYFQGNSAPDKSGLPSDRFSAERTGGSVSTLTIQRTQQEDSAVYLCASSLGAGQVGSSGPYDEQYFGPGTRLTVT.

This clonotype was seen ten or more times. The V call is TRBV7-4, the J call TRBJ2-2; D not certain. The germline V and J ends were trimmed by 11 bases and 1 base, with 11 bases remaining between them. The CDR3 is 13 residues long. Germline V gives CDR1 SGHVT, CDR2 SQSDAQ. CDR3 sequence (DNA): TGTGCCTGCCTTACTCTGAACACCGGGGAGCTGTTTTTT. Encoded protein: CACLTLNTGELFF.

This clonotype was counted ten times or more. The CDR3 coding sequence is TGTGCCAGCGGACTTAGCCAAGAGACCCAGTACTTC. This codes for CASGLSQETQYF. The chain couples TRBV11-2 to TRBJ2-5; tentative D call: TRBD2 (5 bases). The CDR3 consists of 12 residues. Trimming removed 8 bases from V and 1 base from J, with 8 bases in between. The germline CDR1 and CDR2 sequences are SGHAT and FQNNGV.

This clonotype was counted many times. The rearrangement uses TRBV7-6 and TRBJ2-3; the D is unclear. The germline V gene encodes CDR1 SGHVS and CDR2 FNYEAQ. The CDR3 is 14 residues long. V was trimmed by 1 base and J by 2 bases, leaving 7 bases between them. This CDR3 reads CASSLDMITDTQYF. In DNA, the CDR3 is TGTGCCAGCAGCTTAGACATGATCACAGATACGCAGTATTTT.

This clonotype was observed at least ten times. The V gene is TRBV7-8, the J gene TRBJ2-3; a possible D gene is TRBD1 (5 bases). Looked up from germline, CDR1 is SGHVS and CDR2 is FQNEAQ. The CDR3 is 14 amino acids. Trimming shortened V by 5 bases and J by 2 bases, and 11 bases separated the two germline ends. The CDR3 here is CASSLRQITDTQYF. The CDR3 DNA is TGTGCCAGCAGCCTAAGACAGATCACAGATACGCAGTATTTT.

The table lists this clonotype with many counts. CDR3 sequence: CASSFDRRTEAFF. DNA for the CDR3: TGTGCCAGCAGTTTTGACAGGCGCACTGAAGCTTTCTTT. The rearrangement joins TRBV12-3 or TRBV12-4 to TRBJ1-1; tentative D call: TRBD1 (6 bases). Trimming stripped 3 bases from V and 4 bases from J, with 9 bases between. The CDR3 loop spans 13 amino acids.

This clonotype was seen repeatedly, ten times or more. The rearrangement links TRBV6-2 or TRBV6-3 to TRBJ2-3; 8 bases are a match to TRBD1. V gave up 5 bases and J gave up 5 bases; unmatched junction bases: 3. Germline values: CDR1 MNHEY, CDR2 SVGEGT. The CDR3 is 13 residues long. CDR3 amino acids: CASSPGTGDTQYF. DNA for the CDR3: TGTGCCAGCAGTCCCGGGACAGGAGATACGCAGTATTTT.

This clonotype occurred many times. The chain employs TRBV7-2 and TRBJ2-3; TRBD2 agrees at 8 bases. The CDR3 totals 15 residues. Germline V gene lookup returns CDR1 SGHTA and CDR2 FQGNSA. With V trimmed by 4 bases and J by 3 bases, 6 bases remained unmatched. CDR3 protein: CASSYYGGGTDTQYF. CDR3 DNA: TGTGCCAGCAGCTACTACGGGGGGGGTACAGATACGCAGTATTTT.

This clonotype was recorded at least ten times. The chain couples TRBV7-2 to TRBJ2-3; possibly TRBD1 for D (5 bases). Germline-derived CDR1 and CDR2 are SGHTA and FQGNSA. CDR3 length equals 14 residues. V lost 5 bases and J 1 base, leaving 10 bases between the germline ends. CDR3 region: CASSGVGGTDTQYF. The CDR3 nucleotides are TGTGCCAGCAGCGGGGTAGGGGGCACAGATACGCAGTATTTT.

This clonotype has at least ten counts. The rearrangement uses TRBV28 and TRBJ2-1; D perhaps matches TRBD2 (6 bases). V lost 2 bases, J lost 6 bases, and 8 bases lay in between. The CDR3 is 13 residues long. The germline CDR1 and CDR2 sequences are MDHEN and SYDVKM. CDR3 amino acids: CASSLAGSNEQFF. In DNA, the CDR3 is TGTGCCAGCAGTTTAGCCGGGAGCAATGAGCAGTTCTTC.

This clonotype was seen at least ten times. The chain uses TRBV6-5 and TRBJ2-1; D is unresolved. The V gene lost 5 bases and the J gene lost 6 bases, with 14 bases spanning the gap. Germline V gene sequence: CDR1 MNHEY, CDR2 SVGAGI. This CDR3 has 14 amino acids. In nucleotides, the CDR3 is TGTGCCAGCAGTCCCTTTAGGACGCTCAATGAGCAGTTCTTC. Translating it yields CASSPFRTLNEQFF.

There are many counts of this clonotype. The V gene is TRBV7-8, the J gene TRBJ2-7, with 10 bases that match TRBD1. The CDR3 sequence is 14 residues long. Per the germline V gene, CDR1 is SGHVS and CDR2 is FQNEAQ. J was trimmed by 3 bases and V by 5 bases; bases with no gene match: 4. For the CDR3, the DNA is TGTGCCAGCAGCGGGACAGGGGACTTCTACGAGCAGTACTTC. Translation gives CASSGTGDFYEQYF.

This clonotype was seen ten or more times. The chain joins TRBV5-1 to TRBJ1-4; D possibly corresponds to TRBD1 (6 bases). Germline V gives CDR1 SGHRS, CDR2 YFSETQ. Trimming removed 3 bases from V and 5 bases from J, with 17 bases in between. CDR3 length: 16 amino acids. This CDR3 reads CASSYGQTLTNEKLFF. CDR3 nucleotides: TGCGCCAGCAGCTACGGACAGACCCTCACAAATGAAAAACTGTTTTTT.

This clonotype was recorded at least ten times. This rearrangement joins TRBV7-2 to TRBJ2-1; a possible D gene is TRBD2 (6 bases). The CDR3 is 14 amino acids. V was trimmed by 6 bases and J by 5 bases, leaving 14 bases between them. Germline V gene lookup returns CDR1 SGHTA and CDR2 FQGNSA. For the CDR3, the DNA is TGTGCCAGCAGGCGGAGGGCCCGGGACAATGAGCAGTTCTTC. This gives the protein CASRRRARDNEQFF.